This T cell receptor (beta chain) came from a study of post-analysis software for immune sequencing data. The library was made from cDNA and included unique molecular identifiers. TCRdb called the PCR reads again in MiXCR, with one record for every CDR3 protein. The sample yields around 770,000 distinct CDR3 sequences, about 43% seen once. V lost 6 bases and J 2 bases, leaving 16 bases between the germline ends. The germline CDR1 and CDR2 sequences are MNHNS and SASEGT. This CDR3 spans 15 amino acids. Study-level findings and limits: The study found TRBV5-6, TRBV5-1 and TRBV20-1 among a few TRBV segments more frequent in patients than controls.

As for this clonotype: Its cognate antigen is unknown.

The origin of this receptor is a girl between 10 and 17 years old with multiple sclerosis. The chain joins TRBV6-1 to TRBJ1-2, with D uncertain. Source material: blood. The DNA for the CDR3 is TGTGCCAGCAGGACATTCGCGGGCCGCAACTATGGCTACACCTTC. The encoded protein is CASRTFAGRNYGYTF.